This T cell receptor beta chain was captured by sequencing in a study of blood T cell repertoires in COVID-19. Study as a whole: Sites in the United States, Italy and Spain provided acute and convalescent COVID-19 samples. PBMCs, B-cell-depleted T cells, or T cells were the source of the cDNA or gDNA that made up the material.

CDR3 length equals 10 residues. Deletions cut 4 bases from V and 6 bases from J, with 4 bases between. Looked up from germline, CDR1 is SGHDT and CDR2 is YYEEEE. Authors' data handling: For nucleated cells, counts were estimated from reference gene primer amplification. Here immunoSEQ multiplex PCR was the method, and the copy in TCRdb shows in-frame clones only, minus some. Clone size and V and J calls were adopted from that table, with D and trimming inferred from the DNA. The sample lists under 300,000 clones; approximately 85% were seen once. This clone appeared a single time. The sample comprised peripheral blood. The chain employs TRBV5-6 and TRBJ1-1; D remains ambiguous. This TCR was sampled from a woman in her sixties or seventies with active or convalescent COVID-19. CDR3 in amino acids: CASSESEAFF. The CDR3 region has the DNA TGTGCCAGCAGCGAGTCTGAAGCTTTCTTT. The full variable domain, completed using reference TRBV5-6 and TRBJ1-1, is DAGVTQSPTHLIKTRGQQVTLRCSPKSGHDTVSWYQQALGQGPQFIFQYYEEEERQRGNFPDRFSGHQFPNYSSELNVNALLLGDSALYLCASSESEAFFGQGTRLTVV.